The 23 T cell receptor beta chains reported below all come from one sample, sequenced in a study of Ad26.COV2.S vaccination and SARS-CoV-2 variants. Using immunoSEQ multiplex PCR, the repertoire was profiled, and TCRdb retains in-frame clones only, with some absent. In the table there are under 95,000 clones, around 82% of which are singletons. The specimen comprised peripheral blood, sampled after recovery from COVID-19. All receptors derive from a human donor who had recovered from COVID-19.

The count of this clone is one. The rearrangement links TRBV27 to TRBJ2-1; D perhaps matches TRBD1 (6 bases). The CDR3 spans 15 residues. The germline V gene has CDR1 MNHEY and CDR2 SMNVEV (reference sequence). The V end lost 3 bases, the J end lost 3 bases, and 12 bases lay between the germline ends. The CDR3 region has the DNA TGTGCCAGCAGTTTCGCTGGGGGCCACTACAATGAGCAGTTCTTC. As protein: CASSFAGGHYNEQFF.

V is TRBV3-1 (or the pseudogene TRBV3-2) and J is TRBJ2-1, with D perhaps TRBD2 (6 bases). The CDR3 runs to 14 residues. Germline values: CDR1 LGHDT, CDR2 YNNKEL (reference sequence). Trimming took off 6 bases at V and 6 bases at J, with 15 bases between the two ends. The CDR3 sequence: CASRVRESRNEQFF. The CDR3 DNA follows: TGTGCCAGCAGGGTTCGGGAGTCTCGCAATGAGCAGTTCTTC.

This rearrangement joins TRBV18 to TRBJ2-3; 9 bases are shared with TRBD1. The ends lost 6 bases at V and 5 bases at J; junction bases unmatched: 12. This CDR3 has 16 residues. CDR1 and CDR2 from the germline V gene are KGHSH and LQKENI. The CDR3 DNA sequence: TGTGCCAGCTCGACGGGACAGGGAGTCTTGGGAGATACGCAGTATTTT. It translates to CASSTGQGVLGDTQYF.

The chain uses TRBV7-9 and TRBJ2-7; D call uncertain. The CDR3 is 10 residues long. Germline loops: CDR1 SEHNR, CDR2 FQNEAQ (reference sequence). With 5 bases removed from V and 9 bases from J, the gap between germline ends came to 8 bases. CDR3 sequence reads: CASSGNGQYF. CDR3 DNA: TGTGCCAGCAGCGGTAACGGGCAGTACTTC.

This chain joins TRBV28 and TRBJ2-1, with D maybe TRBD2 (6 bases). The germline V and J ends were trimmed by 7 bases and 1 base, with 8 bases remaining between them. The germline gives CDR1 MDHEN, CDR2 SYDVKM. This CDR3 is 13 amino acids long. The CDR3 coding sequence is TGTGCCAGCAATGGGGGGTCCTACAATGAGCAGTTCTTC. Protein product: CASNGGSYNEQFF.

The CDR3, as DNA: TGTGCCAGTAGTTCCCCCGGGCAGAACACCGGGGAGCTGTTTTTT. This gives the protein CASSSPGQNTGELFF. This chain connects TRBV19 to TRBJ2-2; D uncertain. The CDR3 is made up of 15 amino acids. Per germline, CDR1 LNHDA and CDR2 SQIVND (reference sequence). The V and J ends lost 5 bases and 1 base respectively, with 11 bases between them.

This clone was found many times. In nucleotides, the CDR3 is TGCAGCGTTGATAAAGGGCAAGAGACCCAGTACTTC. This gives the protein CSVDKGQETQYF. The chain combines TRBV29-1 with TRBJ2-5; the D is unclear. CDR1 and CDR2 from the germline V gene are SQVTM and ANQGSEA. The ends were cut back, 3 bases at V and 2 bases at J, with 7 bases in the middle. The CDR3 covers 12 residues.

This chain connects TRBV12-3 or TRBV12-4 to TRBJ1-3, with D unresolved. The V gene lost 6 bases and the J gene lost 2 bases, with 5 bases spanning the gap. The CDR3 spans 12 residues. CDR3 DNA sequence: TGTGCCAGCAGCACGGCTGGAAACACCATATATTTT. It encodes CASSTAGNTIYF.

The chain joins TRBV29-1 to TRBJ1-5; a weak D match, TRBD1 (5 bases). Per the germline V gene, CDR1 is SQVTM and CDR2 is ANQGSEA. The V end was cut by 5 bases, the J end by 8 bases, with 13 bases between. The CDR3 is 12 amino acids. The CDR3 region is CSVSGLGEPQHF. The CDR3 nucleotides are TGCAGCGTTTCAGGACTGGGGGAGCCCCAGCATTTT.

The chain couples TRBV28 to TRBJ1-5; TRBD1 matches at 10 bases. Trimming took 2 bases from V and 5 from J; bases not matched to a gene: 3. Germline CDR1 reads MDHEN; CDR2 reads SYDVKM. CDR3 length equals 15 residues. Written as DNA, the CDR3 is TGTGCCAGCAGTTTACTGACAGGGGGCGATCAGCCCCAGCATTTT. It encodes CASSLLTGGDQPQHF. Full variable domain (rest looked up from reference TRBV28 and TRBJ1-5): DVKVTQSSRYLVKRTGEKVFLECVQDMDHENMFWYRQDPGLGLRLIYFSYDVKMKEKGDIPEGYSVSREKKERFSLILESASTNQTSMYLCASSLLTGGDQPQHFGDGTRLSIL.

This CDR3 is CASSLIGRNTEAFF. The CDR3 DNA follows: TGTGCCAGCAGTTTAATTGGACGGAACACTGAAGCTTTCTTT. This chain joins TRBV28 and TRBJ1-1; D remains unclear. Trimming removed 2 bases from V and 1 base from J, with 8 bases in between. This CDR3 has 14 amino acids. CDR1 MDHEN and CDR2 SYDVKM come from the germline V gene.

The chain combines TRBV5-4 with TRBJ2-7; 8 bases line up with TRBD1. CDR1 and CDR2 (germline): SGHNT, YYREEE (reference sequence). The V and J ends lost 0 bases and 5 bases, in that order; junction bases with no gene match: 7. The CDR3 has 15 amino acids. The CDR3 sequence: CASSLEGQAFDEQYF. The CDR3 DNA sequence: TGTGCCAGCAGCTTGGAGGGACAGGCCTTTGACGAGCAGTACTTC.

The chain joins TRBV28 to TRBJ1-1; no definite D call. Trimming left V 3 bases short and J 9 bases short, with 11 bases between. Per germline, CDR1 MDHEN and CDR2 SYDVKM. The CDR3 sequence is 12 residues long. CDR3 DNA: TGTGCCAGCAGTTTGGTTTCCCCCCAAGCTTTCTTT. This translates into CASSLVSPQAFF.

V usage is TRBV5-1 and J usage is TRBJ2-7; the match to TRBD1 covers 10 bases. The CDR3 length is 15 residues. Losses at the gene ends were 1 base for V and 6 bases for J; bases not matched to a gene: 7. Germline CDR1 and CDR2: SGHRS and YFSETQ. The CDR3 bases are TGCGCCAGCAGCTTGATCGACAGGGGGCGGTCCGAGCAGTACTTC. The encoded protein is CASSLIDRGRSEQYF.

The chain joins TRBV15 to TRBJ2-6; D is perhaps TRBD1 (5 bases). The CDR3 loop spans 15 amino acids. Germline-derived CDR1 and CDR2 are LNHNV and YYDKDF (reference sequence). V dropped 3 bases and J dropped 0 bases, with 6 bases sitting between them. CDR3 amino acids: CATSRDNSGANVLTF. CDR3 coding DNA: TGTGCCACCAGCAGGGACAACTCTGGGGCCAACGTCCTGACTTTC.

This clone occurred a few times. The chain links TRBV4-3 to TRBJ2-3; D tentatively reads TRBD1 or TRBD2 (6 bases each). This CDR3 has 15 amino acids. In germline, CDR1 is LGHNA, CDR2 YSLEER. Between the trimmed V and J ends, which lost 1 base and 1 base, there was a span of 9 bases. The CDR3 protein is CASSQAGARTDTQYF. CDR3 nucleotides: TGCGCCAGCAGCCAAGCGGGGGCTCGCACAGATACGCAGTATTTT.

The chain employs TRBV12-3 or TRBV12-4 and TRBJ1-5; D unresolved. CDR3 length equals 12 residues. With 8 bases removed from V and 6 bases from J, the gap between germline ends came to 11 bases. DNA of the CDR3: TGTGCCAGCGCCATAGAGGGTCAGCCCCAGCATTTT. This encodes CASAIEGQPQHF.

As regards this clone: The sample contains more than one DNA sequence encoding this CDR3. This chain links TRBV18 with TRBJ2-7; a weak D match, TRBD1 (6 bases). CDR1 and CDR2 (germline): KGHSH, LQKENI. The CDR3 loop spans 13 amino acids. The germline V and J ends were trimmed by 3 bases and 2 bases, with 8 bases remaining between them. CDR3 in amino acids: CASSPGQTYEQYF. CDR3 bases: TGTGCCAGCTCACCGGGACAAACCTACGAGCAGTACTTC.

This clone was seen a few times. V and J are TRBV14 and TRBJ2-1; 7 bases are a match to TRBD2. The V segment lost 1 base and the J segment 4 bases; nucleotides outside the gene matches: 16. The CDR3 totals 19 residues. Germline values: CDR1 SGHDN, CDR2 FVKESK. This CDR3 is CASSQVGSGTRERYNEQFF. Written as DNA, the CDR3 is TGTGCCAGCAGCCAAGTGGGGTCGGGGACGCGGGAGAGATACAATGAGCAGTTCTTC.

The chain recombines TRBV9 with TRBJ2-7; D possibly corresponds to TRBD1 (5 bases). The CDR3 loop spans 16 amino acids. V shed 4 bases and J shed 5 bases, with 22 bases lying between them. Per germline, CDR1 SGDLS and CDR2 YYNGEE. The CDR3 DNA sequence: TGTGCCAGCAGCCCCGATCCACAGGTGTTGGCTGACGAGCAGTACTTC. This codes for CASSPDPQVLADEQYF.

The chain couples TRBV28 to TRBJ2-5; 11 bases fit TRBD2. With V trimmed by 3 bases and J by 5 bases, 11 bases remained unmatched. The CDR3 length is 17 residues. Germline assignment: CDR1 MDHEN and CDR2 SYDVKM. DNA of the CDR3: TGTGCCAGCAGTTTGAGTTTAGCGGGAGGGCCGGGGGAGACCCAGTACTTC. Amino acids: CASSLSLAGGPGETQYF.

The V and J genes are TRBV3-1 (or the pseudogene TRBV3-2) and TRBJ2-1; the match to TRBD2 covers 10 bases. The CDR3 loop spans 21 amino acids. With V trimmed by 4 bases and J by 4 bases, 22 bases remained unmatched. Germline V gene data show CDR1 as LGHDT and CDR2 as YNNKEL (reference sequence). The CDR3 protein is CASSPLGSVLAGSYHYNEQFF. Here the CDR3 DNA reads TGTGCCAGCAGCCCGCTGGGGTCGGTACTAGCGGGATCCTACCATTACAATGAGCAGTTCTTC.

The chain recombines TRBV9 with TRBJ2-7; possibly TRBD1 or TRBD2 for D (5 bases each). Germline loops: CDR1 SGDLS, CDR2 YYNGEE. This CDR3 is 14 amino acids long. With 0 bases removed from V and 6 bases from J, the gap between germline ends came to 13 bases. The CDR3 protein is CASSVGGGTFEQYF. CDR3 DNA: TGTGCCAGCAGCGTAGGGGGTGGGACCTTCGAGCAGTACTTC.